The entry that follows covers one T cell receptor beta chain sequence. The sample is drawn from a study of blood T cell repertoires in COVID-19. The protocol was immunoSEQ multiplex PCR, while the TCRdb copy is restricted to in-frame clones and leaves out a portion. The top ten hold around 1.1% of the sample, which has 150,000 to 200,000 clones, 70% to 90% seen once. The CDR3 runs 15 residues. CDR1 and CDR2 from the germline V gene are KGHDR and SFDVKD. The J segment lost 3 bases and the V segment lost 4 bases, leaving 7 bases of the junction unmatched. This TCR came from a man aged 40-49 years with acute or convalescent COVID-19. The chain uses TRBV24-1 and TRBJ1-1, with 7 bases matching TRBD1. The sequenced sample was peripheral blood. CDR3 bases: TGTGCCACCAGTGACCCCCGAGACAGGGACACTGAAGCTTTCTTT. It yields the protein CATSDPRDRDTEAFF.